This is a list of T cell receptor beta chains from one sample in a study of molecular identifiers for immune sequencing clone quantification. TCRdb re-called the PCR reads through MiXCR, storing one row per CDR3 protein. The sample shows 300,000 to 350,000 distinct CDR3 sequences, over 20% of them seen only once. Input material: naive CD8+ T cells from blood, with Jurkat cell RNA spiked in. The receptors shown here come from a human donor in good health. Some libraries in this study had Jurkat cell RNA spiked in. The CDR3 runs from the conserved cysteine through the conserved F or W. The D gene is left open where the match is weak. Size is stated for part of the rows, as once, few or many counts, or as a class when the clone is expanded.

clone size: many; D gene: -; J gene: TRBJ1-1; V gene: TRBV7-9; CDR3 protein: CASSSTLSRGEAFF; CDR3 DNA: TGTGCCAGCAGCTCAACTCTCAGCCGGGGGGAAGCTTTCTTT
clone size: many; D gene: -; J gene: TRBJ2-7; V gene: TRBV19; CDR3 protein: CASSAPPLWEQYF; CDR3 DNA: TGTGCCAGTAGTGCCCCTCCCCTCTGGGAGCAGTACTTC
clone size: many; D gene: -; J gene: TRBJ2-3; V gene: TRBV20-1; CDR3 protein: CSARDHMGASTDTQYF; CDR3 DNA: TGCAGTGCTAGAGACCACATGGGGGCGAGCACAGATACGCAGTATTTT
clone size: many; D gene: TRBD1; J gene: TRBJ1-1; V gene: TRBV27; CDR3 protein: CASRPNRGLTEAFF; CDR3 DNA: TGTGCCAGCAGACCAAACAGGGGGCTGACTGAAGCTTTCTTT
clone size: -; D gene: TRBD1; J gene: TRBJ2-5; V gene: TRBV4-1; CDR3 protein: CASSPLFDRVGEETQYF; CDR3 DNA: TGCGCCAGCAGCCCACTATTCGACAGGGTAGGGGAAGAGACCCAGTACTTC
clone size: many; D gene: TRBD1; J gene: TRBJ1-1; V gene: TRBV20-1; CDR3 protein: CSARWDRGVPEAFF; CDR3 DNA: TGCAGTGCTAGATGGGACAGGGGGGTTCCTGAAGCTTTCTTT
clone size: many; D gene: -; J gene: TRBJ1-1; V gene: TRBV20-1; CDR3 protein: CSAGPGRAAGAFF; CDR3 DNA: TGCAGTGCTGGCCCAGGACGGGCTGCTGGAGCTTTCTTT
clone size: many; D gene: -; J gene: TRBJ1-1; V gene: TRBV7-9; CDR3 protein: CASSRDPNTEAFF; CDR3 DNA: TGTGCCAGCAGCCGTGACCCAAACACTGAAGCTTTCTTT
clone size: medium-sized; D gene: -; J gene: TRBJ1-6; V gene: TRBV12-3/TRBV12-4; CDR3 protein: CASSTDSYNSPLHF; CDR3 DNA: TGTGCCAGCAGTACCGATTCCTATAATTCACCCCTCCACTTT
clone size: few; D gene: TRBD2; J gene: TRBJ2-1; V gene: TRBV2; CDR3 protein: CASSVAGPYNEQFF; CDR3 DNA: TGTGCCAGCAGTGTAGCGGGTCCCTACAATGAGCAGTTCTTC
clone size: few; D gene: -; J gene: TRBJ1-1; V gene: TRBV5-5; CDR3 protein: CASSLWLNTEAFF; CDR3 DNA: TGTGCCAGCAGCTTGTGGCTGAACACTGAAGCTTTCTTT